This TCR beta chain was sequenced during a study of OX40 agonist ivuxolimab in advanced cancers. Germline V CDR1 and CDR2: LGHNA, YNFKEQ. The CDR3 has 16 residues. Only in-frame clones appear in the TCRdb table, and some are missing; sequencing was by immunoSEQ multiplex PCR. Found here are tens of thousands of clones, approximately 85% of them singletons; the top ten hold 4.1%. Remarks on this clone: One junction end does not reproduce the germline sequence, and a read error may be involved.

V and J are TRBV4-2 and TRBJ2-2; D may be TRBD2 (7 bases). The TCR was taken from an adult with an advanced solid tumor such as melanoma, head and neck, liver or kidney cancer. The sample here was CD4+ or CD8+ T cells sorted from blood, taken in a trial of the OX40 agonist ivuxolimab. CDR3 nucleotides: TGTGCCAGCAGCGAAGAGGGGGGGGCGAACACCGGGGAGCTGTTTTTT. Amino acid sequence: CASSEEGGANTGELFF.